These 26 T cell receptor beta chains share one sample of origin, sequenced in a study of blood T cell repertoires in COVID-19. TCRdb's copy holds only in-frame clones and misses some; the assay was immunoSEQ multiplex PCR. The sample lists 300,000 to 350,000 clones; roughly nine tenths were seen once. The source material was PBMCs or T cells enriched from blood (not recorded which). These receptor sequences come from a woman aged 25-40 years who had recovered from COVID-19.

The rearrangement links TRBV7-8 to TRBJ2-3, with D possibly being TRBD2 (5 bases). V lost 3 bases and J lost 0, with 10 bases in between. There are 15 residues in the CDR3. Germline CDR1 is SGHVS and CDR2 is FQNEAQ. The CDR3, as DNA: TGTGCCAGCAGCTTCAGCCGGACTAGCACAGATACGCAGTATTTT. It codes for CASSFSRTSTDTQYF.

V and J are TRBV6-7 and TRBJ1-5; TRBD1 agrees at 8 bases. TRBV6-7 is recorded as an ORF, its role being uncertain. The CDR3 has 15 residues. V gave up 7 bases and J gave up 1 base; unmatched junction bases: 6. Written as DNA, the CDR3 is TGTGCCAGCAAGACAGGGGCCGGCAGCAATCAGCCCCAGCATTTT. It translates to CASKTGAGSNQPQHF.

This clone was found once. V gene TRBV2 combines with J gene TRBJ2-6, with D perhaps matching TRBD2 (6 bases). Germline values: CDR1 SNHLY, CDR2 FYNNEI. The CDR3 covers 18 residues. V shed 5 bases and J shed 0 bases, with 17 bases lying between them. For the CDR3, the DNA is TGTGCCAGCAGTTTAACTCTAGCGTACGGCTCTGGGGCCAACGTCCTGACTTTC. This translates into CASSLTLAYGSGANVLTF.

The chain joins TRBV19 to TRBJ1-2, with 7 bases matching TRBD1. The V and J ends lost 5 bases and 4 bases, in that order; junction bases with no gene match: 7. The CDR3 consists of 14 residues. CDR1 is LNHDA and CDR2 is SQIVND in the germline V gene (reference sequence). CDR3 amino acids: CASSPRQGPYGYTF. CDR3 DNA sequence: TGTGCCAGTAGTCCCAGACAGGGCCCCTATGGCTACACCTTC.

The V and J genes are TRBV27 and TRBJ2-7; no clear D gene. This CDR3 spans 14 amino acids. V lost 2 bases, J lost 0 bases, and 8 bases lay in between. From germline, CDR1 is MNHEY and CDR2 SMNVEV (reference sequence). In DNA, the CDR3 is TGTGCCAGCAGTTTAGGGCAGGACTCCTACGAGCAGTACTTC. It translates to CASSLGQDSYEQYF.

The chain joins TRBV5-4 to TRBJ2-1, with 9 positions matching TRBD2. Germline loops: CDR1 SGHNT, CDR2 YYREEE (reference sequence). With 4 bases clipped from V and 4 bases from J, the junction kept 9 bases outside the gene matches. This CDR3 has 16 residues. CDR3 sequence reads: CASSRVLAGYYNEQFF. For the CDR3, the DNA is TGTGCCAGCAGCCGAGTACTAGCGGGTTATTACAATGAGCAGTTCTTC.

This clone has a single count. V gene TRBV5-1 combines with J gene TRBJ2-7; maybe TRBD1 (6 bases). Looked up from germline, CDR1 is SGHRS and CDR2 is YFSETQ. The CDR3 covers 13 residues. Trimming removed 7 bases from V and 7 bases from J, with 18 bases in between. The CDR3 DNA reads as TGCGCCAGCCGCCCCCGACAGGTCGGGGAGCAGTACTTC. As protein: CASRPRQVGEQYF.

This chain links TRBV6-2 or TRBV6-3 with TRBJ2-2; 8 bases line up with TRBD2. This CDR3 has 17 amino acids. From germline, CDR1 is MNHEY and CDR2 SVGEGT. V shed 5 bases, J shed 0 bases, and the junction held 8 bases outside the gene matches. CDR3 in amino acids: CASSMRTSRSNTGELFF. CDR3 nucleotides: TGTGCCAGCAGTATGCGGACTAGCAGATCGAACACCGGGGAGCTGTTTTTT.

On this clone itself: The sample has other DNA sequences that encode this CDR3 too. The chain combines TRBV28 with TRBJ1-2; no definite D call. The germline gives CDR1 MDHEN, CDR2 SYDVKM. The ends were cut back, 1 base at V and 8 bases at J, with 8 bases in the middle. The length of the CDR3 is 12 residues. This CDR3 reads CASSLSGYGYTF. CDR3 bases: TGTGCCAGCAGTTTATCGGGATACGGCTACACCTTC.

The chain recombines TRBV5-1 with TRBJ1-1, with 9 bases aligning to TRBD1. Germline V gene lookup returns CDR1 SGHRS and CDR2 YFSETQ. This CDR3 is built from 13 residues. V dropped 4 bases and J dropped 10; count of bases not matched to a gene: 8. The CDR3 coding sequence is TGCGCCAGCAGCGGGGGGACAGGGTATACAGCTTTCTTT. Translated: CASSGGTGYTAFF.

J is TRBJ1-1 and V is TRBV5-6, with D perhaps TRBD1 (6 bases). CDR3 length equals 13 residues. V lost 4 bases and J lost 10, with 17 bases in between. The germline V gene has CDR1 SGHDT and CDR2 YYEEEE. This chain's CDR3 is CASSQMTGWGAFF. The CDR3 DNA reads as TGTGCCAGCAGCCAGATGACAGGCTGGGGAGCTTTCTTT.

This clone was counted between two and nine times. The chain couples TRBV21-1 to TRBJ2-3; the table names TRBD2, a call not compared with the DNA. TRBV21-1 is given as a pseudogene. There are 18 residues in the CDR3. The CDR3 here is CASSIGLAGLQLTDTQYF. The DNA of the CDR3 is TGTGCCAGCAGCATAGGACTAGCGGGGTTACAACTCACAGATACGCAGTATTTT.

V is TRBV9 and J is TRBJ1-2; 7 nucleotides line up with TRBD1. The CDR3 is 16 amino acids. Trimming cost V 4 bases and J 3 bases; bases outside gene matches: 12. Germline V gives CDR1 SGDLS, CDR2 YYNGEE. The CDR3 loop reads CASSTFTGATYYGYTF. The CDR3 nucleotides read TGTGCCAGCAGCACTTTCACAGGGGCTACCTACTATGGCTACACCTTC.

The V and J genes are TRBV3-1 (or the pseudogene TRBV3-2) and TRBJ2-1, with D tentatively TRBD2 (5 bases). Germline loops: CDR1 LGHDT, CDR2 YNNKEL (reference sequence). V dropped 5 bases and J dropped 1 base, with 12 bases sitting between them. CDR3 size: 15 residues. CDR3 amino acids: CASSGERTSYNEQFF. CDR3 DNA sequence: TGTGCCAGCAGCGGCGAGCGGACTTCCTACAATGAGCAGTTCTTC.

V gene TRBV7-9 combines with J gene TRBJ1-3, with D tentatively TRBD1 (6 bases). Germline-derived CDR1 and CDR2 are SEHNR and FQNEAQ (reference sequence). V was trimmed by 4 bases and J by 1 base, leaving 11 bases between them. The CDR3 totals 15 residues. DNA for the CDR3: TGTGCCAGCAGCTCCACAGGGATTTCTGGAAACACCATATATTTT. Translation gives CASSSTGISGNTIYF.

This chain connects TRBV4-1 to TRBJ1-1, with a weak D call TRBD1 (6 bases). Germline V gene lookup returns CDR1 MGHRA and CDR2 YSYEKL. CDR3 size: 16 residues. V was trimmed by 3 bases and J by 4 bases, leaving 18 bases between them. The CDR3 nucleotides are TGCGCCAGCAGCCATTCGACAGGCAGACGCTTCACTGAAGCTTTCTTT. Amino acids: CASSHSTGRRFTEAFF.

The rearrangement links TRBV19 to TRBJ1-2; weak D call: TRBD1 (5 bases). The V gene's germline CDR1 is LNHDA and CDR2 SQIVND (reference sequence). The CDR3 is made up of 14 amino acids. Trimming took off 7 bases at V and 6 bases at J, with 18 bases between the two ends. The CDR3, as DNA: TGTGCCAGTACCCTAGGGGATCCTCGGCATGGCTACACCTTC. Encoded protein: CASTLGDPRHGYTF.

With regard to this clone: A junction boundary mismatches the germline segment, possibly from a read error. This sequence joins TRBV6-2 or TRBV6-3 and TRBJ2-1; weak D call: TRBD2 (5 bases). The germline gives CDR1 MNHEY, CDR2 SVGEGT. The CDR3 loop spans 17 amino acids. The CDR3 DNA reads TGTGCCAGCAGTGACTCAAGCGGCAAAAGCTCCTACAATGAGCAGTTCTTC. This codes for CASSDSSGKSSYNEQFF.

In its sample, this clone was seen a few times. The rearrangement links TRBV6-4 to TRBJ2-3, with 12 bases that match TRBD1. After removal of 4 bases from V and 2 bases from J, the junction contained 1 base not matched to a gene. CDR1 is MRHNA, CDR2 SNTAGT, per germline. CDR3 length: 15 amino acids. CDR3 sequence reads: CASSAGQGATDTQYF. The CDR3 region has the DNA TGTGCCAGCAGTGCGGGACAGGGGGCCACAGATACGCAGTATTTT.

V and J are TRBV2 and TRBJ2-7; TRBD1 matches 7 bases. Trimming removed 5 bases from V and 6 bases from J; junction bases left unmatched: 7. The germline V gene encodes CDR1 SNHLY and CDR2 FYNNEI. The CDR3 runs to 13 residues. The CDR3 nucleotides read TGTGCCAGCAGTAGACAGGGTGAAGGCGAGCAGTACTTC. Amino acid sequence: CASSRQGEGEQYF.

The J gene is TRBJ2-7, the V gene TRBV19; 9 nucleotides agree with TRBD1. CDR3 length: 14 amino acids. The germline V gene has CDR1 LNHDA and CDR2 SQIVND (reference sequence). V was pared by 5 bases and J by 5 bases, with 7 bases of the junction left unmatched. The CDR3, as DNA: TGTGCCAGTAGTGGGGGGGACAGGGCCAACGAGCAGTACTTC. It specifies CASSGGDRANEQYF.

CDR3: CASSVTSGSPIYEQYF. The CDR3 nucleotides are TGTGCCAGCAGCGTGACTAGCGGGAGCCCCATCTACGAGCAGTACTTC. The rearrangement links TRBV7-2 to TRBJ2-7; 12 nucleotides agree with TRBD2. The CDR3 totals 16 residues. The V gene's germline CDR1 is SGHTA and CDR2 FQGNSA. The J segment lost 3 bases and the V segment lost 5 bases, leaving 8 bases of the junction unmatched. The whole variable domain, filled in from reference TRBV7-2 and TRBJ2-7, reads GAGVSQSPSNKVTEKGKDVELRCDPISGHTALYWYRQSLGQGLEFLIYFQGNSAPDKSGLPSDRFSAERTGGSVSTLTIQRTQQEDSAVYLCASSVTSGSPIYEQYFGPGTRLTVT.

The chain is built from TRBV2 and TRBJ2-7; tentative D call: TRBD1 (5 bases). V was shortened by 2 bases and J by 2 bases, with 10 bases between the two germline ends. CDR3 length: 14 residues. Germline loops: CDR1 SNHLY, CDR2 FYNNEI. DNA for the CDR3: TGTGCCAGCAGTGAATTGCCAGGGACCTACGAGCAGTACTTC. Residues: CASSELPGTYEQYF.

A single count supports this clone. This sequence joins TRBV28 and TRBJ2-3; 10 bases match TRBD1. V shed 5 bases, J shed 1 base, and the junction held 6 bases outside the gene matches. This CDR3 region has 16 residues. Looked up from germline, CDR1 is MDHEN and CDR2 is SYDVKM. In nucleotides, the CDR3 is TGTGCCAGCAGTGAGTTTGGGACAGGGGGCACAGATACGCAGTATTTT. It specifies CASSEFGTGGTDTQYF. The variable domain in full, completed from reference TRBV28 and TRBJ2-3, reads DVKVTQSSRYLVKRTGEKVFLECVQDMDHENMFWYRQDPGLGLRLIYFSYDVKMKEKGDIPEGYSVSREKKERFSLILESASTNQTSMYLCASSEFGTGGTDTQYFGPGTRLTVL.

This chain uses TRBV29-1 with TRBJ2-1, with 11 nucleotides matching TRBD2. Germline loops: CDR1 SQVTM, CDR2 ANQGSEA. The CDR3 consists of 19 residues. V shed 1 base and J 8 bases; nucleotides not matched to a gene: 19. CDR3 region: CSVEASGTSGPPPSYEQFF. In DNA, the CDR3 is TGCAGCGTTGAAGCGTCCGGGACTAGCGGCCCCCCACCATCATATGAGCAGTTCTTC.

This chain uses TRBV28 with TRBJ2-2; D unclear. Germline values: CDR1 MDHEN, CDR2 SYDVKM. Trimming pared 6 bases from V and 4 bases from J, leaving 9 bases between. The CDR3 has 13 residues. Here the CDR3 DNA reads TGTGCCAGCAGCCAAATTAGCACCGGGGAGCTGTTTTTT. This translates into CASSQISTGELFF.